This TCR beta chain was identified during a study of cytomegalovirus exposure and HLA in healthy donors (dated by TCRdb to the late 2010s). Study-level background: According to a later analysis, one platform produced both the 120 validation repertoires and the approximately 600 repertoires of the first cohort. The study aimed to test whether cataloging public T cell receptors could reveal signatures of past pathogen exposure. Besides the first cohort of 550 to 750 subjects, a separate validation cohort made up of around 120 different subjects was used. To predict cytomegalovirus infection status, the study brought together high-throughput TCR immunosequencing, statistical association of individual TCRs with disease status, and machine learning. Overall study results and their limits: All 110 or so repertoires were used to score co-occurrence in the validation cohort in a later analysis, because that analysis had no HLA typing for the cohort. Three of the identified cytomegalovirus-associated TCR beta chains were confirmed in vitro to be specific for cytomegalovirus antigens. Most TCR sequences were observed very rarely across donors, whereas some public TCRs were present in many individuals. The authors suggested that the approach could potentially be extended to other disease states and immunological phenotypes. The study listed 150 to 200 TCR beta chains as associated with cytomegalovirus. The classifier was reported to diagnose cytomegalovirus status with high specificity and sensitivity in both the original cohort and the validation cohort. Subsequent analysis determined that TCRs grouped into clusters in the first cohort also showed a tendency toward co-occurrence across the 120 or so validation repertoires, and 85% to 95% of cluster scores exceeded 0.

The donors were included in the validation cohort of 130 or so subjects, a group kept apart from the approximately 650-subject first cohort. Reading the germline V gene gives CDR1 SGHDT and CDR2 YYEEEE. The CDR3 runs 14 residues from the cysteine to the phenylalanine. Left in the record is the CDR3 DNA by itself, 42 bases read in frame from the first base. V loses 5 bases at its end and J loses 5 bases; junction bases beyond the gene matches: 8. Remarks on this clone: What this receptor recognizes is not known. Nothing much larger sits one base from this clone, and base qualities are not available.

The library was prepared using the immunoSEQ multiplex PCR assay. The study's own analysis went as follows. To diagnose cytomegalovirus status from the catalog of TCR beta chain sequences, a statistical classification framework was built. In its TCRdb copy, this immuneACCESS table keeps in-frame sequences only and misses some clones. Where compared with another copy, unresolved V genes explain less than half of these, and the others have no known cause. V and J calls plus clone size are reproduced from that table; the DNA served to infer D and trimming. This sample gives 70,000 to 95,000 clones in total; roughly 93% of them show up just once. 3% to 4.5% of the sample comes from the top ten.

The chain joins TRBV5-6 to TRBJ1-2; a stretch of 8 junction bases matches TRBD1. Sequenced: PBMCs. The clonotype was recovered from a woman in her 30s in good health and CMV-seronegative. The CDR3 is CASRWTGRSYGYTF. The nucleotide sequence is given as TGTGCCAGCAGGTGGACAGGGAGAAGTTATGGCTACACCTTC.